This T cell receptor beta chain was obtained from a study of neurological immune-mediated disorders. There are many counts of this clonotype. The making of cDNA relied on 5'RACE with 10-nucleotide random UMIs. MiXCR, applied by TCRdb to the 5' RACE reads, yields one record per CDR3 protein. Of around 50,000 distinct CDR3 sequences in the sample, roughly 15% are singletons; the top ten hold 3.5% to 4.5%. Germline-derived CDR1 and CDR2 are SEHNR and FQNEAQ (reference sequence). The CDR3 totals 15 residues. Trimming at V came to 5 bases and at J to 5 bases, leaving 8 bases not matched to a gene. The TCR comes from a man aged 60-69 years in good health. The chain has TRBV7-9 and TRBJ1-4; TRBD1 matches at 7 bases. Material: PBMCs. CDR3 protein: CASSNRDSENEKLFF. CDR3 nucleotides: TGTGCCAGCAGCAACCGGGACAGCGAAAATGAAAAACTGTTTTTT.